Following are 26 T cell receptor beta chains from one sample sequenced in a study of cytomegalovirus exposure and HLA in healthy donors (dated by TCRdb to about 2017). The protocol used for the library was the immunoSEQ multiplex PCR assay. For the multiplex PCR, a mixture combining 60 forward primers for TCR Vbeta segments and 13 reverse primers for TCR Jbeta segments was used. Held by TCRdb, this immuneACCESS table contains in-frame sequences only and omits some clones. Under half of the omission traces to an unresolved V gene where checked; the cause of the rest is unknown. For this sample there are about 170,000 clones; 75% to 90% appear just once. The ten biggest clones cover roughly 4.5% of the sample. Sequenced material: PBMCs. All receptors derive from a woman aged 45-59 years in good health and CMV-seropositive.

This chain connects TRBV19 to TRBJ2-1, with D unresolved. The V gene lost 6 bases and the J gene lost 5 bases, with 17 bases spanning the gap. In germline, CDR1 is LNHDA, CDR2 SQIVND (reference sequence). This CDR3 region has 15 residues. The CDR3, as DNA: TGTGCCAGTAGCCGACTCCCCCCTCTACACAATGAGCAGTTCTTC. Encoded protein: CASSRLPPLHNEQFF.

This clone was observed a single time. The chain uses TRBV5-8 and TRBJ1-1; D gene ambiguous. Germline V gene sequence: CDR1 SGHTS, CDR2 YDEGEE. Trimming left V 0 bases short and J 3 bases short, with 15 bases between. This CDR3 comprises 16 residues. The CDR3 sequence is CASSLVPQVIDTEAFF. For the CDR3, the DNA is TGTGCCAGCAGCTTGGTCCCCCAGGTTATCGACACTGAAGCTTTCTTT.

V and J are TRBV15 and TRBJ2-2; D is perhaps TRBD2 (6 bases). Germline CDR1 is LNHNV and CDR2 is YYDKDF (reference sequence). CDR3 length: 15 amino acids. V lost 0 bases, J lost 1 base, and 6 bases lay in between. The CDR3 coding sequence is TGTGCCACCAGCAGAGAGCGGGGGAACACCGGGGAGCTGTTTTTT. This translates into CATSRERGNTGELFF.

V usage is TRBV5-1 and J usage is TRBJ1-2; 9 nucleotides align to TRBD1. CDR3 length equals 13 residues. Losses at the gene ends were 4 bases for V and 9 bases for J; bases not matched to a gene: 7. Germline V CDR1 and CDR2: SGHRS, YFSETQ. CDR3: CASSGLGQGSYTF. The CDR3, as DNA: TGCGCCAGCAGCGGATTGGGACAGGGTAGCTACACCTTC.

The chain joins TRBV6-1 to TRBJ2-1, with D maybe TRBD2 (7 bases). V lost 11 bases to trimming and J lost 5 bases, with 22 bases between them. CDR3 size: 15 residues. Germline CDR1 MNHNS, CDR2 SASEGT. In nucleotides, the CDR3 is TGTGCCGGCCTGGGGGGGGCTAGCCGACACAATGAGCAGTTCTTC. Translation gives CAGLGGASRHNEQFF.

The chain is built from TRBV7-2 and TRBJ2-7; perhaps TRBD1 as D (5 bases). This CDR3 comprises 14 residues. The germline V gene has CDR1 SGHTA and CDR2 FQGNSA. V was cut by 1 base and J by 3 bases, with 10 bases left in between. The CDR3 protein is CASSLGQSGYEQYF. The DNA of the CDR3 is TGTGCCAGCAGCTTAGGACAGAGTGGCTACGAGCAGTACTTC.

The chain uses TRBV30 and TRBJ2-7, with D unresolved. This CDR3 is 11 amino acids long. CDR1 is GTSNPN, CDR2 SVGIG, per germline (reference sequence). V lost 5 bases and J 6 bases, leaving 11 bases between the germline ends. CDR3 sequence (DNA): TGTGCCTGGTCCCTCAGGCTCGAGCAGTACTTC. This sequence encodes CAWSLRLEQYF.

The CDR3 nucleotides are TGCGCCAGCAGCCCGGAGGGAGGTAACTATGGCTACACCTTC. Encoded protein: CASSPEGGNYGYTF. This chain connects TRBV5-1 to TRBJ1-2; D is ambiguous. The CDR3 loop spans 14 amino acids. CDR1 is SGHRS, CDR2 YFSETQ, per germline. V was cut by 4 bases and J by 1 base, with 11 bases left in between.

V gene TRBV11-2 combines with J gene TRBJ1-4, with D perhaps matching TRBD1 (5 bases). The V gene's germline CDR1 is SGHAT and CDR2 FQNNGV. This CDR3 contains 15 residues. The germline V and J ends were trimmed by 5 bases and 7 bases, with 17 bases remaining between them. As DNA, the CDR3 is TGTGCCAGCAGCGATAATCCGCAGGGCAGTGAAAAACTGTTTTTT. This sequence encodes CASSDNPQGSEKLFF.

This sequence joins TRBV29-1 and TRBJ1-2; weak D call: TRBD1 (6 bases). The CDR3 is 15 residues long. Germline assignment: CDR1 SQVTM and CDR2 ANQGSEA. CDR3: CRGGGPAGGNYGYTF. As DNA, the CDR3 is TGCAGAGGGGGGGGTCCGGCGGGGGGTAACTATGGCTACACCTTC.

This clone has a handful of counts. The genes are TRBV10-1 and TRBJ1-5; D may be TRBD1 (6 bases). The germline V and J ends were trimmed by 5 bases and 0 bases, with 14 bases remaining between them. Germline V gene data show CDR1 as WNHNN and CDR2 as SYGVQD (reference sequence). This CDR3 comprises 16 residues. The CDR3 sequence: CASSLDSRYSNQPQHF. In DNA, the CDR3 is TGCGCCAGCAGTCTGGACAGCCGATATAGCAATCAGCCCCAGCATTTT.

The CDR3 loop is CASRGEPGQALHF. CDR3 DNA: TGTGCCAGCAGGGGTGAACCGGGACAGGCCCTCCACTTT. The V and J genes are TRBV7-2 and TRBJ1-6; 8 positions agree with TRBD1. Germline values: CDR1 SGHTA, CDR2 FQGNSA. This CDR3 comprises 13 residues. The V and J ends lost 6 bases and 14 bases, in that order; junction bases with no gene match: 9.

This chain connects TRBV5-4 to TRBJ2-3; 7 nucleotides match TRBD1. Germline loops: CDR1 SGHNT, CDR2 YYREEE (reference sequence). The CDR3 has 15 residues. V lost 2 bases, J lost 1 base, and 4 bases stayed unmatched. The CDR3 DNA is TGTGCCAGCAGCTTTAAAGGACAGGGCACAGATACGCAGTATTTT. Translated, it gives CASSFKGQGTDTQYF.

This chain uses TRBV30 with TRBJ1-2, with 8 positions matching TRBD1. V was pared by 4 bases and J by 4 bases, with 8 bases of the junction left unmatched. The CDR3 runs 14 residues. Per germline, CDR1 GTSNPN and CDR2 SVGIG (reference sequence). The DNA of the CDR3 is TGTGCCTGGATGAAGGACAGGGATCGCTATGGCTACACCTTC. Translated: CAWMKDRDRYGYTF.

There are a few counts of this clone. The chain is built from TRBV10-3 and TRBJ1-5; D uncertain. V gave up 4 bases and J gave up 5 bases, with 9 bases separating them. The CDR3 loop spans 13 amino acids. The germline V gene has CDR1 ENHRY and CDR2 SYGVKD. CDR3 in amino acids: CAISVSADQPQHF. For the CDR3, the DNA is TGTGCCATCAGTGTGTCGGCCGATCAGCCCCAGCATTTT.

This chain connects TRBV18 to TRBJ1-5; D ambiguous. This CDR3 has 14 amino acids. Germline V gene data show CDR1 as KGHSH and CDR2 as LQKENI. With 2 bases removed from V and 6 bases from J, the gap between germline ends came to 11 bases. The CDR3 region is CASSPNGVGQPQHF. CDR3 DNA: TGTGCCAGCTCACCAAACGGGGTGGGTCAGCCCCAGCATTTT.

CDR3 loop: CSVEVVRGYGYTF. The CDR3 coding sequence is TGCAGCGTTGAAGTGGTCAGGGGGTATGGCTACACCTTC. The genes are TRBV29-1 and TRBJ1-2, with 7 nucleotides matching TRBD1. CDR1 is SQVTM, CDR2 ANQGSEA, per germline. The trim removed 1 base at V and 5 bases at J, leaving 4 bases unmatched. The CDR3 is 13 residues long.

V and J are TRBV7-9 and TRBJ2-5; tentatively, D is TRBD1 (5 bases). V was shortened by 8 bases and J by 5 bases, with 24 bases between the two germline ends. The germline CDR1 and CDR2 sequences are SEHNR and FQNEAQ (reference sequence). The CDR3 loop spans 16 amino acids. CDR3 nucleotides: TGTGCCAGCGCCGCAGGGTGGCAGGGCGCCCGGGAGACCCAGTACTTC. As protein: CASAAGWQGARETQYF.

The chain is built from TRBV28 and TRBJ1-4; 11 nucleotides agree with TRBD1. The CDR3 sequence is 15 residues long. The V gene's germline CDR1 is MDHEN and CDR2 SYDVKM. J gave up 7 bases and V 6 bases, and 7 bases lay outside the gene matches. The CDR3 loop is CASRNSGTGGEKLFF. In DNA form, the CDR3 reads TGTGCCAGCAGAAATTCCGGGACAGGGGGTGAAAAACTGTTTTTT.

This clone has a single count. The rearrangement uses TRBV6-1 and TRBJ2-7; TRBD2 might be the D (7 bases). Germline V CDR1 and CDR2: MNHNS, SASEGT. Trimming cost V 8 bases and J 0 bases, with 17 bases left between them. The CDR3 spans 15 residues. The CDR3 DNA reads as TGTGCCAGCGAGGGATGGGGGGGGGCCTCCTACGAGCAGTACTTC. This translates into CASEGWGGASYEQYF.

This clone was seen only a few times. Here the CDR3 reads CASGREQGRRQYF. The CDR3 DNA is TGTGCCAGTGGCCGGGAGCAGGGCAGACGGCAGTACTTC. The chain is built from TRBV19 and TRBJ2-5, with D tentatively TRBD2 (6 bases). Germline V CDR1 and CDR2: LNHDA, SQIVND (reference sequence). V shed 8 bases and J shed 11 bases, with 21 bases lying between them. The length of the CDR3 is 13 residues.

The chain joins TRBV7-9 to TRBJ2-7; D not resolved. V was clipped by 1 base and J by 0 bases, with 10 bases between them. Germline V gives CDR1 SEHNR, CDR2 FQNEAQ (reference sequence). The CDR3 has 15 amino acids. The CDR3 sequence: CASSLERVSSYEQYF. The CDR3 region has the DNA TGTGCCAGCAGCTTAGAACGGGTAAGCTCCTACGAGCAGTACTTC.

J is TRBJ2-1 and V is TRBV7-2, with TRBD2 as a possible D gene (6 bases). Trimming took 6 bases from V and 0 from J, leaving 24 bases between them. Per the germline V gene, CDR1 is SGHTA and CDR2 is FQGNSA. This CDR3 has 19 amino acids. CDR3 DNA sequence: TGTGCCAGCAGATCCCGAGGTGGGACTCTAATTAGCTCCTACAATGAGCAGTTCTTC. The encoded protein is CASRSRGGTLISSYNEQFF.

This chain connects TRBV13 to TRBJ2-1; TRBD2 aligns across 11 bases. Losses at the gene ends were 0 bases for V and 10 bases for J; bases not matched to a gene: 8. The CDR3 has 16 residues. In germline, CDR1 is PRHDT, CDR2 FYEKMQ (reference sequence). CDR3 in amino acids: CASSLGFSGGAREQFF. In DNA, the CDR3 is TGTGCCAGCAGCTTAGGTTTTAGCGGGGGGGCAAGAGAGCAGTTCTTC.

About this clone itself: A read error may produce the germline difference seen at one junction end. V is TRBV6-1 and J is TRBJ2-1; D gene unclear. The CDR3 has 14 residues. Germline CDR1 reads MNHNS; CDR2 reads SASEGT. CDR3 bases: TGTGCCAGCAGGGAAGGGATAGGAGTAAATGAGCAGTTCTTC. This sequence encodes CASREGIGVNEQFF.

Comments on this clone: This CDR3 is also generated by other DNA sequences in the sample. This rearrangement joins TRBV5-4 to TRBJ1-2; no clear D gene. V was clipped by 4 bases and J by 4 bases, with 17 bases between them. Per the germline V gene, CDR1 is SGHNT and CDR2 is YYREEE (reference sequence). This CDR3 is built from 15 residues. The CDR3 loop reads CASSLGLRSLYGYTF. CDR3 DNA sequence: TGTGCCAGCAGCCTGGGTCTCAGGTCTCTCTATGGCTACACCTTC.